The sequence of this T cell receptor beta chain was determined in a study of blood T cell repertoires in COVID-19. Study context: Sites across the United States, Italy and Spain contributed samples from acute and convalescent COVID-19. The cDNA or gDNA used as material had been derived from T cells, B-cell-depleted T cells, or PBMCs.

TCRdb's table, derived via immunoSEQ multiplex PCR, lists solely in-frame clones and lacks some. Altogether more than 100,000 clones are present, approximately 87% being singletons, with the ten largest covering roughly 3.6%. Trimming cost V 3 bases and J 8 bases, with 13 bases left between them. There are 13 residues in the CDR3. Germline V gene lookup returns CDR1 KGHSH and CDR2 LQKENI. Input material: peripheral blood. This chain connects TRBV18 to TRBJ1-1; D gene unclear. This sequence was found in a woman aged 55-70 years with acute or convalescent COVID-19. The CDR3 loop reads CASSPLSDSEAFF. As DNA, the CDR3 is TGTGCCAGCTCACCTCTATCAGACTCAGAAGCTTTCTTT.